These 7 T cell receptor beta chains originate from one sample sequenced in a study of cytomegalovirus exposure and HLA in healthy donors (dated by TCRdb to the late 2010s). Library generation was performed with the immunoSEQ multiplex PCR assay. A mixture of 60 forward primers for TCR Vbeta segments and 13 reverse primers for TCR Jbeta segments was used in the multiplex PCR. TCRdb mirrors the immuneACCESS table, restricted to in-frame sequences. Some clones are absent from its copies; in checked studies, under half trace to an unresolved V gene, and the reason for the others is unknown. This sample's table carries 150,000 to 200,000 clones. The ten largest clones capture about 1.2% of the sample. Material for sequencing was PBMCs. These receptors all stem from a woman in her fifties or sixties in good health and CMV-seronegative.

This chain joins TRBV6-5 and TRBJ2-1, with TRBD2 as a possible D gene (6 bases). CDR1 is MNHEY, CDR2 SVGAGI, per germline. The CDR3 is 12 residues long. Trimming stripped 6 bases from V and 6 bases from J, with 9 bases between. The CDR3 sequence: CASRTSFNEQFF. CDR3 in DNA: TGTGCCAGCAGAACTAGCTTCAATGAGCAGTTCTTC.

This chain links TRBV6-5 with TRBJ1-1; D may be TRBD1 (5 bases). CDR1 is MNHEY and CDR2 is SVGAGI in the germline V gene. This CDR3 comprises 15 residues. The V end was cut by 4 bases, the J end by 2 bases, with 14 bases between. CDR3 amino acids: CASSSWGRANTEAFF. The CDR3 DNA reads TGTGCCAGCAGTTCCTGGGGCAGAGCCAACACTGAAGCTTTCTTT.

V gene TRBV18 combines with J gene TRBJ1-1, with TRBD1 matching 8 bases. The CDR3 consists of 16 residues. V lost 1 base to trimming and J lost 5 bases; unmatched junction nucleotides: 9. Germline lookup yields CDR1 KGHSH and CDR2 LQKENI. The CDR3 DNA reads TGTGCCAGCTCACCACGGACAGGGATTGAGGGGACTGAAGCTTTCTTT. As protein: CASSPRTGIEGTEAFF.

The rearrangement links TRBV7-9 to TRBJ1-1, with 7 bases fitting TRBD1. Per the germline V gene, CDR1 is SEHNR and CDR2 is FQNEAQ (reference sequence). V dropped 4 bases and J dropped 12; count of bases not matched to a gene: 8. This CDR3 has 12 amino acids. This CDR3 reads CASSWDSVTPFF. The CDR3 DNA reads TGTGCCAGCAGCTGGGACAGTGTCACACCTTTCTTT.

The chain has TRBV6-5 and TRBJ2-7; no clear D. The germline V and J ends were trimmed by 2 bases and 3 bases, with 2 bases remaining between them. CDR3 length equals 11 residues. Looked up from germline, CDR1 is MNHEY and CDR2 is SVGAGI. Written as DNA, the CDR3 is TGTGCCAGCAGTTACCTCTACGAGCAGTACTTC. It is translated as CASSYLYEQYF.

The chain links TRBV7-9 to TRBJ2-7, with TRBD2 identical over 7 bases. Germline trimming cut 5 bases from V and 4 bases from J; bases unmatched to any gene: 14. Germline V CDR1 and CDR2: SEHNR, FQNEAQ (reference sequence). The CDR3 has 16 residues. DNA for the CDR3: TGTGCCAGCAGCCGGGGAGGAGGGAGGGGACGGTACGAGCAGTACTTC. Its translation: CASSRGGGRGRYEQYF. The variable domain in full, completed from reference TRBV7-9 and TRBJ2-7, reads DTGVSQNPRHKITKRGQNVTFRCDPISEHNRLYWYRQTLGQGPEFLTYFQNEAQLEKSRLLSDRFSAERPKGSFSTLEIQRTEQGDSAMYLCASSRGGGRGRYEQYFGPGTRLTVT.

V gene TRBV2 combines with J gene TRBJ2-7; TRBD1 matches at 7 bases. The V segment lost 4 bases and the J segment 8 bases; nucleotides outside the gene matches: 8. CDR1 and CDR2 (germline): SNHLY, FYNNEI. CDR3 length: 13 amino acids. The CDR3 loop reads CASSGYDRVKQYF. DNA of the CDR3: TGTGCCAGCAGTGGATACGACAGGGTAAAGCAGTACTTC. The variable domain in full, completed from reference TRBV2 and TRBJ2-7, reads EPEVTQTPSHQVTQMGQEVILRCVPISNHLYFYWYRQILGQKVEFLVSFYNNEISEKSEIFDDQFSVERPDGSNFTLKIRSTKLEDSAMYFCASSGYDRVKQYFGPGTRLTVT.